One and the same sample provided the 12 T cell receptor beta chains below, sequenced in a study of shared clonotypes between healthy human individuals (dated by TCRdb to 2020 to 2021). The library was built by means of the immunoSEQ multiplex PCR assay. Drawn from immuneACCESS, this table holds only the in-frame rearrangements with V and J called that TCRdb kept. Clones are partly lost; checked studies trace under half to an unresolved V gene and leave the rest unexplained. The sample has about 1.5 million clones on record, roughly 96% of them singletons. Of the sample, roughly 1.2% is held by the ten largest clones. The sample consisted of naive CD4+ T cells sorted from blood. The cell subset or site tag for this specimen amounts to: CD45RA+ positively selected. The source is a man younger than 40 in good health.

This clone came up once. The rearrangement links TRBV5-5 to TRBJ2-2; unclear D gene. Germline lookup yields CDR1 SGHKS and CDR2 YYEKEE (reference sequence). This CDR3 contains 12 residues. The V gene lost 4 bases and the J gene lost 10 bases, with 11 bases spanning the gap. The DNA of the CDR3 is TGTGCCAGCAGCAACAACGGAGTGGAGCTGTTTTTT. Protein product: CASSNNGVELFF.

In its sample, this clone was seen once. The chain has TRBV19 and TRBJ1-5; D not certain. Trimming removed 0 bases at V and 6 bases at J, with 9 bases between. The germline gives CDR1 LNHDA, CDR2 SQIVND (reference sequence). This CDR3 is 14 amino acids long. This chain's CDR3 is CASSIDRSFQPQHF. DNA of the CDR3: TGTGCCAGTAGTATAGATCGGAGCTTTCAGCCCCAGCATTTT.

V and J are TRBV19 and TRBJ2-3; D is uncertain. Germline V gene data show CDR1 as LNHDA and CDR2 as SQIVND (reference sequence). This CDR3 contains 14 residues. Between the trimmed V and J ends, which lost 8 bases and 3 bases, there was a span of 15 bases. CDR3 amino acids: CASRPPLGTDTQYF. The CDR3 DNA reads TGTGCCAGTCGGCCCCCCTTGGGGACAGATACGCAGTATTTT.

V is TRBV13 and J is TRBJ2-7; TRBD2 agrees at 13 bases. Trimming took 4 bases from V and 5 from J; bases not matched to a gene: 8. Per germline, CDR1 PRHDT and CDR2 FYEKMQ (reference sequence). The CDR3 loop spans 16 amino acids. CDR3 DNA sequence: TGTGCCAGCAGCTATTACAGGGGGACTAGCGGGGACGAGCAGTACTTC. Encoded protein: CASSYYRGTSGDEQYF.

The J gene is TRBJ2-2, the V gene TRBV5-1; D possibly corresponds to TRBD1 (5 bases). This CDR3 contains 15 residues. Between the trimmed V and J ends, which lost 1 base and 0 bases, there was a span of 7 bases. Germline V CDR1 and CDR2: SGHRS, YFSETQ. CDR3 nucleotide sequence: TGCGCCAGCAGCTTGCTCAGGGCGAACACCGGGGAGCTGTTTTTT. This codes for CASSLLRANTGELFF. Looking up the rest from reference TRBV5-1 and TRBJ2-2 gives the full variable domain: KAGVTQTPRYLIKTRGQQVTLSCSPISGHRSVSWYQQTPGQGLQFLFEYFSETQRNKGNFPGRFSGRQFSNSRSEMNVSTLELGDSALYLCASSLLRANTGELFFGEGSRLTVL.

The chain recombines TRBV5-1 with TRBJ2-7; D not certain. V lost 1 base to trimming and J lost 0 bases, with 8 bases between them. Germline CDR1 reads SGHRS; CDR2 reads YFSETQ. The CDR3 has 14 amino acids. The CDR3 is CASSLLAGSYEQYF. In nucleotides, the CDR3 is TGCGCCAGCAGCTTGCTTGCAGGCTCCTACGAGCAGTACTTC.

V and J are TRBV15 and TRBJ1-1; D is unresolved. CDR1 LNHNV and CDR2 YYDKDF come from the germline V gene (reference sequence). CDR3 length equals 14 residues. Trimming pared 5 bases from V and 1 base from J, leaving 11 bases between. CDR3: CATSEVIGNTEAFF. For the CDR3, the DNA is TGTGCCACCAGCGAGGTAATAGGGAACACTGAAGCTTTCTTT.

The V gene is TRBV28, the J gene TRBJ2-7; possibly TRBD2 for D (5 bases). Trimming pared 7 bases from V and 2 bases from J, leaving 15 bases between. The CDR3 is 14 residues long. CDR1 MDHEN and CDR2 SYDVKM come from the germline V gene. The CDR3 DNA is TGTGCCAGCACCCTAGCTCCCCGGCCCTACGAGCAGTACTTC. Amino acids: CASTLAPRPYEQYF.

This clone was recorded once. The sample holds other DNA sequences that translate to the same CDR3. V usage is TRBV5-1 and J usage is TRBJ1-1; D is unclear. The V end lost 0 bases, the J end lost 5 bases, and 8 bases lay between the germline ends. The CDR3 has 13 residues. Germline assignment: CDR1 SGHRS and CDR2 YFSETQ. CDR3 protein: CASSLGWGTEAFF. CDR3 DNA: TGCGCCAGCAGCTTGGGTTGGGGTACTGAAGCTTTCTTT. The whole variable domain, remainder taken from reference TRBV5-1 and TRBJ1-1, is KAGVTQTPRYLIKTRGQQVTLSCSPISGHRSVSWYQQTPGQGLQFLFEYFSETQRNKGNFPGRFSGRQFSNSRSEMNVSTLELGDSALYLCASSLGWGTEAFFGQGTRLTVV.

The rearrangement links TRBV30 to TRBJ2-1; 7 bases map to TRBD2. CDR3 size: 14 residues. The J segment lost 3 bases and the V segment lost 1 base, leaving 3 bases of the junction unmatched. Germline V CDR1 and CDR2: GTSNPN, SVGIG (reference sequence). Here the CDR3 reads CAWSAASGYNEQFF. CDR3 bases: TGTGCCTGGAGTGCGGCTAGCGGCTACAATGAGCAGTTCTTC.

This clone occurred a few times. The rearrangement links TRBV7-6 to TRBJ2-2; D could derive from TRBD1 or TRBD2 (5 bases each). The CDR3 is 15 amino acids. Germline V lookup: CDR1 SGHVS, CDR2 FNYEAQ. The ends were cut back, 5 bases at V and 0 bases at J, with 10 bases in the middle. The CDR3 here is CASSTGTANTGELFF. The CDR3 nucleotides are TGTGCCAGCAGCACTGGGACGGCGAACACCGGGGAGCTGTTTTTT. Complete variable domain (other parts from reference TRBV7-6 and TRBJ2-2): GAGVSQSPRYKVTKRGQDVALRCDPISGHVSLYWYRQALGQGPEFLTYFNYEAQQDKSGLPNDRFSAERPEGSISTLTIQRTEQRDSAMYRCASSTGTANTGELFFGEGSRLTVL.

This chain joins TRBV2 and TRBJ2-5; no firm D call. Looked up from germline, CDR1 is SNHLY and CDR2 is FYNNEI. CDR3 size: 12 residues. V dropped 6 bases and J dropped 2 bases, with 7 bases sitting between them. CDR3 in amino acids: CASSDKQETQYF. The CDR3 region has the DNA TGTGCCAGCAGCGACAAGCAAGAGACCCAGTACTTC.